The 32 T cell receptor beta chains below were found in one sample sequenced in a study of cytomegalovirus exposure and HLA in healthy donors. A multiplex PCR was run with 60 Vbeta primers and 13 Jbeta primers. Method: immunoSEQ multiplex PCR; TCRdb's copy keeps in-frame clones and lacks some. The sample carries over 200,000 clones, approximately 87% recorded once. Sequenced material: PBMCs. Every receptor here comes from a human donor in good health.

The chain links TRBV7-3 to TRBJ2-7, with TRBD2 as a possible D gene (6 bases). CDR1 is SGHTA, CDR2 FQGTGA, per germline. CDR3 length equals 12 residues. With 5 bases removed from V and 7 bases from J, the gap between germline ends came to 12 bases. The CDR3 nucleotides read TGTGCCAGCAGCCCCACGGGGGTGGAGCAGTACTTC. Amino acids: CASSPTGVEQYF.

There are a few counts of this clone. V and J are TRBV27 and TRBJ2-3; a weak D match, TRBD2 (5 bases). The ends were cut back, 6 bases at V and 0 bases at J, with 10 bases in the middle. CDR3 length equals 14 residues. Germline V CDR1 and CDR2: MNHEY, SMNVEV (reference sequence). The chain's CDR3 is CASRRSGSTDTQYF. The DNA for the CDR3 is TGTGCCAGCAGAAGAAGCGGTAGCACAGATACGCAGTATTTT.

This chain links TRBV29-1 with TRBJ2-2; perhaps TRBD1 as D (5 bases). CDR1 is SQVTM and CDR2 is ANQGSEA in the germline V gene. This CDR3 contains 13 residues. V lost 3 bases, J lost 6 bases, and 11 bases lay in between. Written as DNA, the CDR3 is TGCAGCGTTGATCAGGGTGGGGCCGGGGAGCTGTTTTTT. It codes for CSVDQGGAGELFF.

The gene calls are TRBV19 and TRBJ2-7, with 10 nucleotides matching TRBD2. This CDR3 has 15 residues. CDR1 is LNHDA, CDR2 SQIVND, per germline (reference sequence). Trimming cost V 7 bases and J 3 bases; bases outside gene matches: 9. The CDR3 protein is CASTQSSGGVYEQYF. CDR3 DNA: TGTGCCAGTACTCAGTCTAGCGGGGGTGTCTACGAGCAGTACTTC.

The V gene is TRBV28, the J gene TRBJ2-7; TRBD1 agrees at 7 bases. The V gene's germline CDR1 is MDHEN and CDR2 SYDVKM. The V and J ends lost 4 bases and 7 bases, in that order; junction bases with no gene match: 10. This CDR3 is 14 amino acids long. The CDR3: CASSYPGTALEQYF. CDR3 nucleotide sequence: TGTGCCAGCAGTTACCCCGGGACAGCCTTAGAGCAGTACTTC.

In this sample, this clone turned up a few times. The genes are TRBV19 and TRBJ1-2, with D hard to call. V was pared by 6 bases and J by 5 bases, with 19 bases between. The CDR3 is 15 amino acids. The germline V gene has CDR1 LNHDA and CDR2 SQIVND (reference sequence). The CDR3 sequence: CASSLREVTDYGYTF. The CDR3 nucleotides are TGTGCCAGTAGCCTTCGGGAGGTGACGGATTATGGCTACACCTTC.

The V gene is TRBV6-5, the J gene TRBJ1-6; no reliable D call. Trimming took off 2 bases at V and 9 bases at J, with 11 bases between the two ends. This CDR3 has 14 residues. Germline V lookup: CDR1 MNHEY, CDR2 SVGAGI. CDR3 loop: CASSYGPRGSPLHF. CDR3 bases: TGTGCCAGCAGTTACGGGCCCCGGGGTTCACCCCTCCACTTT.

This clone has just one count. The J gene is TRBJ2-2, the V gene TRBV28; TRBD2 aligns across 9 bases. This CDR3 is 17 amino acids long. With V trimmed by 2 bases and J by 2 bases, 6 bases remained unmatched. Germline loops: CDR1 MDHEN, CDR2 SYDVKM. CDR3 nucleotide sequence: TGTGCCAGCAGTTTAGGGGCGCTAGCGGGAAACACCGGGGAGCTGTTTTTT. It translates to CASSLGALAGNTGELFF.

This chain joins TRBV28 and TRBJ2-7, with TRBD2 matching over 7 bases. With V trimmed by 6 bases and J by 2 bases, 19 bases remained unmatched. The length of the CDR3 is 18 residues. CDR1 is MDHEN and CDR2 is SYDVKM in the germline V gene. The CDR3 DNA sequence: TGTGCCAGCAGCGTACCCTTATCTAGCGGCCCCCCTCCCTACGAGCAGTACTTC. Amino acid sequence: CASSVPLSSGPPPYEQYF. The full variable domain, completed using reference TRBV28 and TRBJ2-7, is DVKVTQSSRYLVKRTGEKVFLECVQDMDHENMFWYRQDPGLGLRLIYFSYDVKMKEKGDIPEGYSVSREKKERFSLILESASTNQTSMYLCASSVPLSSGPPPYEQYFGPGTRLTVT.

V gene TRBV28 combines with J gene TRBJ2-7, with 8 bases identical to TRBD2. Per germline, CDR1 MDHEN and CDR2 SYDVKM. This CDR3 region has 16 residues. The ends lost 3 bases at V and 0 bases at J; junction bases unmatched: 7. CDR3 in DNA: TGTGCCAGCAGTTTCCGGGGTAGCGGGATCTCCTACGAGCAGTACTTC. Translated, it gives CASSFRGSGISYEQYF.

CDR3 in amino acids: CASKSGGNQPQHF. DNA for the CDR3: TGTGCCAGCAAATCAGGGGGCAATCAGCCCCAGCATTTT. The chain links TRBV2 to TRBJ1-5; D possibly corresponds to TRBD1 (6 bases). V lost 7 bases and J lost 2, with 9 bases in between. Germline V CDR1 and CDR2: SNHLY, FYNNEI. The CDR3 is 13 residues long.

The chain recombines TRBV27 with TRBJ2-7, with 12 bases fitting TRBD2. With V trimmed by 6 bases and J by 7 bases, 13 bases remained unmatched. The CDR3 length is 16 residues. Germline V CDR1 and CDR2: MNHEY, SMNVEV (reference sequence). CDR3 sequence (DNA): TGTGCCAGCAGACCCTCACGGACTAGCGGGATGCAAGAGCAGTACTTC. This gives the protein CASRPSRTSGMQEQYF.

V and J are TRBV18 and TRBJ2-2; 15 bases are shared with TRBD2. J lost 4 bases, V lost 1 base, and 4 bases had no gene match. Germline V gene sequence: CDR1 KGHSH, CDR2 LQKENI. The CDR3 is 18 amino acids. In nucleotides, the CDR3 is TGTGCCAGCTCACCACGGACTAGCGGGAGGGCCCGCACCGGGGAGCTGTTTTTT. Amino acids: CASSPRTSGRARTGELFF. Full variable domain (outside the CDR3, taken from reference TRBV18 and TRBJ2-2): NAGVMQNPRHLVRRRGQEARLRCSPMKGHSHVYWYRQLPEEGLKFMVYLQKENIIDESGMPKERFSAEFPKEGPSILRIQQVVRGDSAAYFCASSPRTSGRARTGELFFGEGSRLTVL.

This chain uses TRBV7-6 with TRBJ2-3; 7 bases are shared with TRBD2. The V and J ends lost 2 bases and 4 bases, in that order; junction bases with no gene match: 3. This CDR3 is built from 14 residues. Germline CDR1 reads SGHVS; CDR2 reads FNYEAQ. The DNA of the CDR3 is TGTGCCAGCAGCTTACCGGGAGGTTCAGATACGCAGTATTTT. Its protein is CASSLPGGSDTQYF.

This chain uses TRBV28 with TRBJ1-1; no clear D. From germline, CDR1 is MDHEN and CDR2 SYDVKM. V was pared by 1 base and J by 1 base, with 13 bases between. The CDR3 is made up of 16 amino acids. The chain's CDR3 is CASSLLVEEGNTEAFF. The CDR3 coding sequence is TGTGCCAGCAGTTTATTAGTGGAGGAGGGGAACACTGAAGCTTTCTTT.

This chain links TRBV29-1 with TRBJ2-5; D possibly corresponds to TRBD1 (6 bases). The germline CDR1 and CDR2 sequences are SQVTM and ANQGSEA. CDR3 length: 15 amino acids. Deletions cut 6 bases from V and 5 bases from J, with 22 bases between. The CDR3 sequence is CSVETQGFVWETQYF. The CDR3 DNA reads as TGCAGCGTAGAAACTCAGGGGTTCGTTTGGGAGACCCAGTACTTC.

This rearrangement joins TRBV6-1 to TRBJ2-3; unclear D gene. Germline V gene lookup returns CDR1 MNHNS and CDR2 SASEGT. This CDR3 spans 13 amino acids. Trimming cost V 8 bases and J 2 bases, with 11 bases left between them. The CDR3: CASLRRYTDTQYF. The CDR3 coding sequence is TGTGCCAGCCTAAGGCGGTACACAGATACGCAGTATTTT.

This chain uses TRBV2 with TRBJ2-3; 9 nucleotides match TRBD2. V was clipped by 3 bases and J by 6 bases; unmatched bases: 7. The length of the CDR3 is 15 residues. Germline CDR1 is SNHLY and CDR2 is FYNNEI. This CDR3 is CASSEVAGVLDTQYF. CDR3 sequence (DNA): TGTGCCAGCAGTGAGGTAGCGGGAGTCCTCGATACGCAGTATTTT.

The rearrangement links TRBV19 to TRBJ1-5; TRBD1 is a possible D gene (6 bases). Trimming left V 2 bases short and J 3 bases short, with 8 bases between. CDR3 size: 14 residues. From germline, CDR1 is LNHDA and CDR2 SQIVND (reference sequence). CDR3 in amino acids: CASSITGPNQPQHF. CDR3 in DNA: TGTGCCAGTAGTATAACAGGGCCCAATCAGCCCCAGCATTTT.

The chain joins TRBV29-1 to TRBJ1-1, with D possibly being TRBD1 (5 bases). V was shortened by 5 bases and J by 0 bases, with 10 bases between the two germline ends. Germline assignment: CDR1 SQVTM and CDR2 ANQGSEA. The CDR3 contains 13 residues. The CDR3 spells CSVPGYMNTEAFF. For the CDR3, the DNA is TGCAGCGTTCCAGGGTACATGAACACTGAAGCTTTCTTT.

The J gene is TRBJ2-7, the V gene TRBV5-1; 12 bases map to TRBD1. V dropped 4 bases and J dropped 6; count of bases not matched to a gene: 8. The CDR3 has 15 amino acids. The germline V gene encodes CDR1 SGHRS and CDR2 YFSETQ. CDR3 nucleotides: TGCGCCAGCAGCCCCTGGGGACAGGGGGCCAGCGAGCAGTACTTC. This encodes CASSPWGQGASEQYF.

In its sample, this clone was seen a few times. J is TRBJ2-2 and V is TRBV29-1; 12 positions agree with TRBD1. Germline assignment: CDR1 SQVTM and CDR2 ANQGSEA. The CDR3 runs to 18 residues. Unmatched junction bases numbered 16, after V lost 7 bases and J lost 4 bases. The CDR3 loop reads CSATIRDRGPLSTGELFF. The CDR3 DNA reads TGCAGCGCCACGATCCGGGACAGGGGGCCTCTGTCCACCGGGGAGCTGTTTTTT.

This chain links TRBV12-5 with TRBJ2-3; 8 nucleotides agree with TRBD2. The CDR3 is made up of 14 amino acids. V lost 4 bases and J lost 4; bases outside the gene matches: 4. Germline V gives CDR1 LGHNT, CDR2 FRNRAP. CDR3 protein: CASGSGLGADTQYF. The CDR3 DNA sequence: TGTGCTAGTGGTTCGGGACTAGGAGCAGATACGCAGTATTTT. Full variable domain (missing parts from reference TRBV12-5 and TRBJ2-3): DARVTQTPRHKVTEMGQEVTMRCQPILGHNTVFWYRQTMMQGLELLAYFRNRAPLDDSGMPKDRFSAEMPDATLATLKIQPSEPRDSAVYFCASGSGLGADTQYFGPGTRLTVL.

The genes are TRBV28 and TRBJ1-6, with D possibly TRBD1 on 6 matching bases. The V and J ends lost 5 bases and 6 bases respectively, with 8 bases between them. The CDR3 is 13 amino acids. From germline, CDR1 is MDHEN and CDR2 SYDVKM. The CDR3 loop reads CASSRGGNSPLHF. In nucleotides, the CDR3 is TGTGCCAGCAGTAGGGGGGGTAATTCACCCCTCCACTTT.

The chain uses TRBV2 and TRBJ1-1; D remains unclear. Germline V gene lookup returns CDR1 SNHLY and CDR2 FYNNEI. Trimming pared 6 bases from V and 4 bases from J, leaving 9 bases between. This CDR3 region has 12 residues. The CDR3 nucleotides read TGTGCCAGCAGAACTCTAAGCACTGAAGCTTTCTTT. Translating it yields CASRTLSTEAFF.

The chain combines TRBV2 with TRBJ2-7, with D possibly matching TRBD1 (5 bases). Germline-derived CDR1 and CDR2 are SNHLY and FYNNEI. The germline V and J ends were trimmed by 4 bases and 3 bases, with 16 bases remaining between them. The CDR3 is 15 residues long. CDR3 DNA: TGTGCCAGCAGTGTTTCGTCCAGGGCGAACTACGAGCAGTACTTC. Amino acids: CASSVSSRANYEQYF.

V usage is TRBV4-3 and J usage is TRBJ2-6, with a possible D match to TRBD2 (5 bases). Per the germline V gene, CDR1 is LGHNA and CDR2 is YSLEER. Deletions cut 1 base from V and 0 bases from J, with 7 bases between. The CDR3 has 16 amino acids. The CDR3 region is CASSQGENSGANVLTF. The CDR3 DNA follows: TGCGCCAGCAGCCAAGGGGAGAACTCTGGGGCCAACGTCCTGACTTTC.

On this clone itself: Germline is not matched at one junction end, which may reflect a read error. The chain joins TRBV19 to TRBJ2-1, with D maybe TRBD1 (5 bases). CDR3 length: 17 residues. Germline V gene lookup returns CDR1 LNHDA and CDR2 SQIVND (reference sequence). The CDR3 loop is CVSSTGRARATLGEQFF. The CDR3, as DNA: TGTGTCAGTAGTACGGGTAGGGCCAGGGCAACTCTCGGCGAGCAGTTCTTC.

This chain links TRBV29-1 with TRBJ2-7; possible D gene TRBD2, 6 bases. The CDR3 is 12 residues long. Per the germline V gene, CDR1 is SQVTM and CDR2 is ANQGSEA. The germline V and J ends were trimmed by 4 bases and 5 bases, with 12 bases remaining between them. This CDR3 reads CSVVGSGNEQYF. The CDR3 region has the DNA TGCAGCGTTGTCGGGAGTGGTAACGAGCAGTACTTC.

The chain recombines TRBV11-2 with TRBJ2-7; D is ambiguous. V dropped 1 base and J dropped 6 bases, with 7 bases sitting between them. Germline V CDR1 and CDR2: SGHAT, FQNNGV. The CDR3 contains 12 residues. CDR3 in DNA: TGTGCCAGCAGCTTAGTAACTGCCGAGCAGTACTTC. The encoded protein is CASSLVTAEQYF.

The chain joins TRBV19 to TRBJ2-6, with TRBD1 matching 9 bases. Germline V lookup: CDR1 LNHDA, CDR2 SQIVND (reference sequence). This CDR3 comprises 17 residues. The ends lost 5 bases at V and 0 bases at J; junction bases unmatched: 5. CDR3 amino acids: CASSYTGGASGANVLTF. The CDR3 nucleotides are TGTGCCAGTAGTTATACAGGGGGCGCCTCTGGGGCCAACGTCCTGACTTTC. The entire variable domain, with the rest obtained from reference TRBV19 and TRBJ2-6, is as follows: DGGITQSPKYLFRKEGQNVTLSCEQNLNHDAMYWYRQDPGQGLRLIYYSQIVNDFQKGDIAEGYSVSREKKESFPLTVTSAQKNPTAFYLCASSYTGGASGANVLTFGAGSRLTVL.

This chain links TRBV5-8 with TRBJ2-5; a weak D match, TRBD1 (6 bases). The germline gives CDR1 SGHTS, CDR2 YDEGEE. The CDR3 extends over 15 amino acids. V shed 4 bases and J shed 0 bases, with 13 bases lying between them. Written as DNA, the CDR3 is TGTGCCAGCAGCCCACAGGGTAGGAACCAAGAGACCCAGTACTTC. Translated, it gives CASSPQGRNQETQYF.